These 29 T cell receptor beta chains came from one sample sequenced in a study of cytomegalovirus exposure and HLA in healthy donors. 60 Vbeta and 13 Jbeta primers were used in PCR. The data were produced by immunoSEQ multiplex PCR, yet TCRdb's version contains in-frame clones alone and is incomplete. The repertoire holds about 110,000 clones, with around 80% as singletons. The specimen was PBMCs. The receptors come from a man aged 35-49 years in good health and CMV-seronegative.

This clone was recorded only once. The chain links TRBV5-1 to TRBJ1-2; 7 bases agree with TRBD1. CDR3 length: 15 residues. The trim removed 0 bases at V and 8 bases at J, leaving 10 bases unmatched. Germline V CDR1 and CDR2: SGHRS, YFSETQ. The CDR3 reads CASSLGSGGGRGYTF. DNA for the CDR3: TGCGCCAGCAGCTTGGGATCCGGAGGGGGCCGGGGCTACACCTTC.

This sequence joins TRBV9 and TRBJ2-7; TRBD1 matches at 9 bases. Losses at the gene ends were 3 bases for V and 5 bases for J; bases not matched to a gene: 6. This CDR3 comprises 14 residues. Germline V gene data show CDR1 as SGDLS and CDR2 as YYNGEE. The CDR3 is CASSAGQGRDEQYF. The DNA of the CDR3 is TGTGCCAGCAGCGCGGGACAGGGAAGGGACGAGCAGTACTTC. Together with reference TRBV9 and TRBJ2-7, the CDR3 gives the full variable domain: DSGVTQTPKHLITATGQRVTLRCSPRSGDLSVYWYQQSLDQGLQFLIQYYNGEERAKGNILERFSAQQFPDLHSELNLSSLELGDSALYFCASSAGQGRDEQYFGPGTRLTVT.

This clone was detected only once. This rearrangement joins TRBV5-1 to TRBJ2-3, with TRBD1 identical over 8 bases. The germline gives CDR1 SGHRS, CDR2 YFSETQ. The CDR3 runs to 16 residues. V lost 0 bases to trimming and J lost 0 bases; unmatched junction nucleotides: 3. This CDR3 is CASSLDGQGSTDTQYF. CDR3 DNA: TGCGCCAGCAGCTTGGACGGACAGGGAAGCACAGATACGCAGTATTTT.

This clone was detected only a few times. The chain uses TRBV2 and TRBJ2-7, with TRBD1 identical over 8 bases. The CDR3 loop spans 16 amino acids. CDR1 is SNHLY and CDR2 is FYNNEI in the germline V gene. V lost 6 bases to trimming and J lost 6 bases; unmatched junction nucleotides: 16. The CDR3 coding sequence is TGTGCCAGCAGGGAAAACACCTGGGGACAGGCTGGCGAGCAGTACTTC. It yields the protein CASRENTWGQAGEQYF. The complete variable domain, with remaining parts taken from reference TRBV2 and TRBJ2-7, reads EPEVTQTPSHQVTQMGQEVILRCVPISNHLYFYWYRQILGQKVEFLVSFYNNEISEKSEIFDDQFSVERPDGSNFTLKIRSTKLEDSAMYFCASRENTWGQAGEQYFGPGTRLTVT.

V usage is TRBV5-1 and J usage is TRBJ2-3; 7 bases are a match to TRBD2. The CDR3 has 16 residues. V was clipped by 2 bases and J by 2 bases; unmatched bases: 8. Germline V CDR1 and CDR2: SGHRS, YFSETQ. For the CDR3, the DNA is TGCGCCAGCAGCTTTAGGGGAGGGGAGAACACAGATACGCAGTATTTT. Its protein product is CASSFRGGENTDTQYF.

The V gene is TRBV6-5, the J gene TRBJ1-1, with TRBD1 as a possible D gene (5 bases). CDR1 and CDR2 (germline): MNHEY, SVGAGI. This CDR3 is 12 amino acids long. The germline V and J ends were trimmed by 6 bases and 5 bases, with 10 bases remaining between them. The CDR3 sequence: CASRTGVTEAFF. The CDR3 bases are TGTGCCAGCAGGACGGGGGTTACTGAAGCTTTCTTT.

V gene TRBV19 combines with J gene TRBJ1-5, with a weak D call TRBD1 (5 bases). Between the trimmed V and J ends, which lost 3 bases and 10 bases, there was a span of 16 bases. Germline V CDR1 and CDR2: LNHDA, SQIVND (reference sequence). The length of the CDR3 is 14 residues. The CDR3 is CASSIGGTPRPQHF. For the CDR3, the DNA is TGTGCCAGTAGTATCGGCGGGACCCCCCGACCCCAGCATTTT.

V is TRBV4-1 and J is TRBJ2-5; 7 nucleotides line up with TRBD2. The CDR3 is made up of 13 amino acids. Germline V lookup: CDR1 MGHRA, CDR2 YSYEKL. V shed 1 base and J 5 bases; nucleotides not matched to a gene: 1. The chain's CDR3 is CASSQVSGETQYF. CDR3 nucleotides: TGCGCCAGCAGCCAAGTTAGCGGGGAGACCCAGTACTTC.

The rearrangement joins TRBV2 to TRBJ1-4; 9 bases are shared with TRBD1. The CDR3 has 16 residues. J was trimmed by 2 bases and V by 5 bases; bases with no gene match: 6. CDR1 is SNHLY and CDR2 is FYNNEI in the germline V gene. The chain's CDR3 is CASSFDRGITNEKLFF. In DNA form, the CDR3 reads TGTGCCAGCAGTTTTGACAGGGGGATCACTAATGAAAAACTGTTTTTT.

There are a few counts of this clone. The chain joins TRBV19 to TRBJ1-2; 7 bases line up with TRBD1. The CDR3 has 15 amino acids. CDR1 and CDR2 (germline): LNHDA, SQIVND (reference sequence). The ends lost 5 bases at V and 1 base at J; junction bases unmatched: 7. CDR3 amino acids: CASSLGTAVNYGYTF. CDR3 sequence (DNA): TGTGCCAGTAGTCTCGGGACAGCCGTTAACTATGGCTACACCTTC.

The genes are TRBV9 and TRBJ2-3; D possibly corresponds to TRBD2 (5 bases). Germline V gene lookup returns CDR1 SGDLS and CDR2 YYNGEE. This CDR3 is 15 amino acids long. Trimming removed 0 bases at V and 5 bases at J, with 13 bases between. The CDR3 region has the DNA TGTGCCAGCAGCGTAGCTCCTCCGGGGAAAGATACGCAGTATTTT. It yields the protein CASSVAPPGKDTQYF.

This clone occurred many times. The rearrangement links TRBV10-3 to TRBJ2-1; possible D gene TRBD2, 6 bases. The CDR3 extends over 15 amino acids. Trimming left V 6 bases short and J 3 bases short, with 15 bases between. Germline-derived CDR1 and CDR2 are ENHRY and SYGVKD. CDR3 nucleotide sequence: TGTGCCATCAGGGTCGGGGGTTCCTTCTACAATGAGCAGTTCTTC. Translating gives CAIRVGGSFYNEQFF.

The CDR3 DNA is TGTGCCAGCAGTTCGGACAGGGGGCTCGCTGAAGCTTTCTTT. As protein: CASSSDRGLAEAFF. The chain links TRBV6-5 to TRBJ1-1, with 11 positions matching TRBD1. The V and J ends lost 4 bases and 6 bases, in that order; junction bases with no gene match: 4. The CDR3 loop spans 14 amino acids. CDR1 MNHEY and CDR2 SVGAGI come from the germline V gene.

J is TRBJ1-1 and V is TRBV6-6; 8 nucleotides match TRBD1. V was clipped by 0 bases and J by 10 bases; unmatched bases: 4. Germline values: CDR1 MNHNY, CDR2 SVGAGI (reference sequence). The CDR3 consists of 13 residues. The CDR3 DNA reads TGTGCCAGCAGTTACTCACAGGGGGTAGTAGCTTTCTTT. This encodes CASSYSQGVVAFF.

This clone has a handful of counts. V is TRBV4-1 and J is TRBJ2-3; 7 nucleotides agree with TRBD2. J gave up 1 base and V 4 bases, and 5 bases lay outside the gene matches. Per the germline V gene, CDR1 is MGHRA and CDR2 is YSYEKL. The CDR3 has 15 residues. DNA of the CDR3: TGCGCCAGCAGCCCGGGACTATTACGCACAGATACGCAGTATTTT. It codes for CASSPGLLRTDTQYF.

The rearrangement links TRBV19 to TRBJ2-7; TRBD1 matches at 8 bases. This CDR3 spans 13 amino acids. V dropped 5 bases and J dropped 6; count of bases not matched to a gene: 6. Germline lookup yields CDR1 LNHDA and CDR2 SQIVND (reference sequence). CDR3 nucleotide sequence: TGTGCCAGTAGTGAACGACAGGGGTCCGAGCAGTACTTC. Its translation: CASSERQGSEQYF.

The chain joins TRBV6-5 to TRBJ2-4, with D possibly TRBD2 on 5 matching bases. Per germline, CDR1 MNHEY and CDR2 SVGAGI. This CDR3 comprises 14 residues. Between the trimmed V and J ends, which lost 3 bases and 3 bases, there was a span of 9 bases. The CDR3 here is CASSYTGYKNIQYF. The CDR3 nucleotides read TGTGCCAGCAGTTATACGGGGTACAAAAACATTCAGTACTTC.

This rearrangement joins TRBV6-4 to TRBJ2-3, with 11 bases that match TRBD2. Germline lookup yields CDR1 MRHNA and CDR2 SNTAGT. V lost 5 bases to trimming and J lost 3 bases; unmatched junction nucleotides: 4. CDR3 length: 15 residues. The CDR3 region has the DNA TGTGCCAGCAGTTTTACTAGCGGGGGAACAGATACGCAGTATTTT. Protein: CASSFTSGGTDTQYF.

This sequence joins TRBV10-3 and TRBJ1-3; D remains unclear. CDR3 length: 14 residues. Germline V CDR1 and CDR2: ENHRY, SYGVKD. V lost 9 bases, J lost 0 bases, and 12 bases lay in between. Written as DNA, the CDR3 is TGTGCCATTCGTCCGGACTTCTCTGGAAACACCATATATTTT. Its protein product is CAIRPDFSGNTIYF.

The chain employs TRBV7-3 and TRBJ2-5; possible D gene TRBD2, 6 bases. V was shortened by 0 bases and J by 9 bases, with 11 bases between the two germline ends. The CDR3 is 13 residues long. The germline CDR1 and CDR2 sequences are SGHTA and FQGTGA. In DNA, the CDR3 is TGTGCCAGCAGCTTAACGGGGCCGGGGGCCCAGTACTTC. Protein sequence: CASSLTGPGAQYF. Filled out from reference TRBV7-3 and TRBJ2-5, the complete variable domain reads GAGVSQTPSNKVTEKGKYVELRCDPISGHTALYWYRQSLGQGPEFLIYFQGTGAADDSGLPNDRFFAVRPEGSVSTLKIQRTERGDSAVYLCASSLTGPGAQYFGPGTRLLVL.

The chain links TRBV19 to TRBJ2-7; 14 nucleotides agree with TRBD2. After removal of 5 bases from V and 3 bases from J, the junction contained 15 bases not matched to a gene. CDR1 is LNHDA and CDR2 is SQIVND in the germline V gene (reference sequence). The CDR3 extends over 19 amino acids. CDR3 DNA: TGTGCCAGTAGTCTGAGGGGGACTAGCGGGGGTAGCTGGAACTACGAGCAGTACTTC. Encoded protein: CASSLRGTSGGSWNYEQYF.

This clone was observed a single time. This is likely a read error, given that the CDR3 carries no conserved phenylalanine or tryptophan at its end. This chain links TRBV4-2 with TRBJ1-1; D gene uncertain. The germline V gene has CDR1 LGHNA and CDR2 YNFKEQ. V shed 0 bases and J shed 8 bases, with 13 bases lying between them. This CDR3 spans 14 amino acids. This CDR3 is CASSQDGNGREAFL. The DNA of the CDR3 is TGTGCCAGCAGCCAAGATGGTAATGGGCGGGAAGCTTTCCTT.

The CDR3 spells CASSLGRGDTQYF. The CDR3 bases are TGTGCCAGCAGCTTGGGGAGGGGAGATACGCAGTATTTT. This chain uses TRBV5-6 with TRBJ2-3; tentative D call: TRBD2 (6 bases). CDR3 length equals 13 residues. V was cut by 0 bases and J by 5 bases, with 7 bases left in between. The germline CDR1 and CDR2 sequences are SGHDT and YYEEEE. Drawing the rest from reference TRBV5-6 and TRBJ2-3, the complete variable domain is DAGVTQSPTHLIKTRGQQVTLRCSPKSGHDTVSWYQQALGQGPQFIFQYYEEEERQRGNFPDRFSGHQFPNYSSELNVNALLLGDSALYLCASSLGRGDTQYFGPGTRLTVL.

For this clone: Other DNA variants within this sample encode the same CDR3. The chain has TRBV9 and TRBJ2-2; 9 bases are a match to TRBD2. This CDR3 has 15 amino acids. Germline values: CDR1 SGDLS, CDR2 YYNGEE. Trimming removed 0 bases from V and 5 bases from J; junction bases left unmatched: 2. Written as DNA, the CDR3 is TGTGCCAGCAGCGTAGGCGGGGGGGCAACCGGGGAGCTGTTTTTT. Protein product: CASSVGGGATGELFF.

This chain joins TRBV11-2 and TRBJ2-5; D uncertain. Trimming removed 5 bases at V and 3 bases at J, with 19 bases between. Germline V CDR1 and CDR2: SGHAT, FQNNGV. The CDR3 totals 16 residues. The CDR3 DNA follows: TGTGCCAGCAGCGCCCCCCCGGCAGGTTGGGAAGAGACCCAGTACTTC. The encoded protein is CASSAPPAGWEETQYF.

As concerns this clone: One junction end does not reproduce the germline sequence, and a read error may be involved. The rearrangement uses TRBV19 and TRBJ1-2, with 8 bases fitting TRBD1. The CDR3 runs to 13 residues. Germline CDR1 reads LNHDA; CDR2 reads SQIVND (reference sequence). The CDR3 sequence: CASTAGDGGDRSF. The CDR3 region has the DNA TGTGCCAGTACCGCAGGAGATGGGGGGGACAGGTCCTTC. Variable domain in full (rest from reference TRBV19 and TRBJ1-2): DGGITQSPKYLFRKEGQNVTLSCEQNLNHDAMYWYRQDPGQGLRLIYYSQIVNDFQKGDIAEGYSVSREKKESFPLTVTSAQKNPTAFYLCASTAGDGGDRSFGSGTRLTVV.

V is TRBV7-3 and J is TRBJ2-1; 9 bases fit TRBD1. J was trimmed by 2 bases and V by 3 bases; bases with no gene match: 2. CDR1 is SGHTA, CDR2 FQGTGA, per germline. CDR3 length: 15 amino acids. For the CDR3, the DNA is TGTGCCAGCAGCTTGGACAGGGGTGCCTACAATGAGCAGTTCTTC. Protein product: CASSLDRGAYNEQFF.

This chain joins TRBV5-1 and TRBJ2-5; 8 bases agree with TRBD2. The germline V gene encodes CDR1 SGHRS and CDR2 YFSETQ. V lost 3 bases and J lost 5; bases outside the gene matches: 9. This CDR3 spans 15 amino acids. The CDR3: CASSWGLAGLETQYF. In nucleotides, the CDR3 is TGCGCCAGCAGCTGGGGCTTAGCGGGGTTGGAGACCCAGTACTTC.

The rearrangement links TRBV11-1 to TRBJ2-1, with 14 bases aligning to TRBD2. With 3 bases clipped from V and 7 bases from J, the junction kept 5 bases outside the gene matches. The CDR3 sequence is 16 residues long. Germline V gene sequence: CDR1 SGHAT, CDR2 FQDESV (reference sequence). The DNA of the CDR3 is TGTGCCAGCAGCTTCCGGACTAGCGGGGGGTCTAATGAGCAGTTCTTC. It specifies CASSFRTSGGSNEQFF.